A single sample is the source of the 20 T cell receptor beta chains below, sequenced in a study of T cell changes during pregnancy in multiple sclerosis. The method was immunoSEQ multiplex PCR; TCRdb's version includes in-frame clones alone and lacks a portion of them. The sample yields about 60,000 clones, approximately 90% seen once. Sequencing used peripheral blood, obtained in the second trimester of pregnancy. These receptors originate from a female donor with multiple sclerosis, enrolled in a pregnancy study.

The chain is built from TRBV7-9 and TRBJ1-2, with 7 bases matching TRBD1. Germline V lookup: CDR1 SEHNR, CDR2 FQNEAQ (reference sequence). The trim removed 3 bases at V and 4 bases at J, leaving 11 bases unmatched. This CDR3 has 16 residues. CDR3 bases: TGTGCCAGCAGCTTCGTCGGGGGCAGGGGGTCCTATGGCTACACCTTC. This encodes CASSFVGGRGSYGYTF.

This clone showed up just a few times. The V and J genes are TRBV2 and TRBJ2-2, with 8 nucleotides matching TRBD1. V trimming: 7 bases; J trimming: 7 bases; junction bases outside the gene matches: 8. The germline gives CDR1 SNHLY, CDR2 FYNNEI. The length of the CDR3 is 14 residues. The CDR3 nucleotides read TGTGCCAGCACCCTCACAGGGGGGAGCGGGGAGCTGTTTTTT. Amino acid sequence: CASTLTGGSGELFF.

V is TRBV27 and J is TRBJ2-7; 7 positions agree with TRBD2. The CDR3 is 15 amino acids. After removal of 4 bases from V and 4 bases from J, the junction contained 10 bases not matched to a gene. Per the germline V gene, CDR1 is MNHEY and CDR2 is SMNVEV (reference sequence). CDR3 protein: CASSYLGTKLYEQYF. CDR3 sequence (DNA): TGTGCCAGCAGTTATTTAGGGACTAAACTATACGAGCAGTACTTC.

The gene calls are TRBV4-1 and TRBJ1-1, with D maybe TRBD1 (6 bases). In germline, CDR1 is MGHRA, CDR2 YSYEKL. The CDR3 is 15 residues long. V lost 0 bases and J 5 bases, leaving 13 bases between the germline ends. The CDR3 protein is CASSQEAGGQTEAFF. In nucleotides, the CDR3 is TGCGCCAGCAGCCAAGAGGCCGGGGGGCAGACTGAAGCTTTCTTT.

The gene calls are TRBV7-3 and TRBJ2-1, with 7 nucleotides matching TRBD1. CDR3 length: 13 amino acids. From germline, CDR1 is SGHTA and CDR2 FQGTGA. J gave up 9 bases and V 3 bases, and 5 bases lay outside the gene matches. This chain's CDR3 is CASSFQTGTEQFF. The CDR3 bases are TGTGCCAGCAGCTTCCAGACAGGGACTGAGCAGTTCTTC.

The rearrangement links TRBV5-1 to TRBJ1-2, with D possibly matching TRBD1 (6 bases). The CDR3 length is 15 residues. Trimming stripped 0 bases from V and 7 bases from J, with 16 bases between. CDR1 is SGHRS and CDR2 is YFSETQ in the germline V gene. The CDR3 bases are TGCGCCAGCAGCTTGGTTCAGGGGCCGAGGAGTGGCTACACCTTC. Amino acids: CASSLVQGPRSGYTF.

This chain uses TRBV18 with TRBJ2-2; D may be TRBD2 (7 bases). Germline assignment: CDR1 KGHSH and CDR2 LQKENI. Trimming stripped 2 bases from V and 1 base from J, with 11 bases between. CDR3 size: 16 residues. The CDR3 DNA reads as TGTGCCAGCTCACCAAACGGGGGGCGGAACACCGGGGAGCTGTTTTTT. Protein sequence: CASSPNGGRNTGELFF.

This clone was observed a few times. The rearrangement joins TRBV9 to TRBJ1-5; D not certain. The germline V gene encodes CDR1 SGDLS and CDR2 YYNGEE. Trimming pared 1 base from V and 9 bases from J, leaving 11 bases between. The CDR3 is 13 residues long. The CDR3 region is CASSVRGVGPQHF. DNA of the CDR3: TGTGCCAGCAGCGTAAGAGGAGTAGGGCCCCAGCATTTT.

The V and J genes are TRBV5-1 and TRBJ2-1, with D possibly being TRBD2 (5 bases). The CDR3 extends over 15 amino acids. With 4 bases removed from V and 6 bases from J, the gap between germline ends came to 17 bases. The V gene's germline CDR1 is SGHRS and CDR2 YFSETQ. CDR3 DNA: TGCGCCAGCAGCACGCGGGTGCCGGCGGGCAATGAGCAGTTCTTC. Its protein is CASSTRVPAGNEQFF.

The chain is built from TRBV11-2 and TRBJ1-1, with a possible D match to TRBD1 (5 bases). Trimming took off 5 bases at V and 3 bases at J, with 7 bases between the two ends. The CDR3 covers 12 residues. Germline loops: CDR1 SGHAT, CDR2 FQNNGV. CDR3 nucleotide sequence: TGTGCCAGCAGCCCCAGGGACACTGAAGCTTTCTTT. Its protein is CASSPRDTEAFF.

V usage is TRBV5-1 and J usage is TRBJ1-2; 8 nucleotides line up with TRBD1. Per germline, CDR1 SGHRS and CDR2 YFSETQ. The CDR3 has 15 amino acids. The V segment lost 4 bases and the J segment 4 bases; nucleotides outside the gene matches: 9. The CDR3 protein is CASSRASTGGYGYTF. The CDR3 DNA reads as TGCGCCAGCAGCCGCGCCTCTACAGGGGGCTATGGCTACACCTTC.

The rearrangement uses TRBV29-1 and TRBJ1-1; the match to TRBD1 covers 7 bases. V shed 3 bases and J 0 bases; nucleotides not matched to a gene: 4. This CDR3 has 14 residues. The V gene's germline CDR1 is SQVTM and CDR2 ANQGSEA. This CDR3 reads CSVDGDSMNTEAFF. The CDR3 DNA reads TGCAGCGTTGATGGGGACAGCATGAACACTGAAGCTTTCTTT.

The rearrangement links TRBV29-1 to TRBJ2-1; 7 bases align to TRBD1. V lost 7 bases to trimming and J lost 1 base; unmatched junction nucleotides: 7. Germline V gene data show CDR1 as SQVTM and CDR2 as ANQGSEA. The length of the CDR3 is 14 residues. CDR3 protein: CSAQGPPSYNEQFF. CDR3 bases: TGCAGCGCACAGGGGCCTCCGTCCTACAATGAGCAGTTCTTC.

The chain couples TRBV27 to TRBJ2-7, with TRBD1 identical over 12 bases. The CDR3 runs to 15 residues. Germline trimming cut 8 bases from V and 6 bases from J; bases unmatched to any gene: 11. Germline V CDR1 and CDR2: MNHEY, SMNVEV (reference sequence). The CDR3 DNA is TGTGCCAGCTACTCTAGGGGGACAGGGGGCGTCGAGCAGTACTTC. Amino acids: CASYSRGTGGVEQYF.

In DNA form, the CDR3 reads TGTGCCAGCAGTGAACAGGGGGCCGTGTTCACTGAAGCTTTCTTT. It yields the protein CASSEQGAVFTEAFF. The rearrangement joins TRBV2 to TRBJ1-1; TRBD1 aligns across 8 bases. Trimming removed 2 bases from V and 4 bases from J; junction bases left unmatched: 6. The germline V gene encodes CDR1 SNHLY and CDR2 FYNNEI. The length of the CDR3 is 15 residues.

This rearrangement joins TRBV7-9 to TRBJ2-2, with D perhaps TRBD1 (7 bases). Germline CDR1 SEHNR, CDR2 FQNEAQ (reference sequence). The CDR3 contains 14 residues. V was shortened by 11 bases and J by 0 bases, with 13 bases between the two germline ends. The CDR3 loop is CAGGGQANTGELFF. The DNA of the CDR3 is TGTGCCGGAGGGGGCCAGGCGAACACCGGGGAGCTGTTTTTT.

The CDR3 loop reads CASSIGVPRGLKRTEAFF. Written as DNA, the CDR3 is TGTGCCAGTAGTATAGGCGTCCCCAGGGGGCTGAAGAGGACTGAAGCTTTCTTT. V gene TRBV19 combines with J gene TRBJ1-1; 8 bases align to TRBD1. This CDR3 region has 18 residues. The V and J ends lost 1 base and 5 bases, in that order; junction bases with no gene match: 15. Germline V gene data show CDR1 as LNHDA and CDR2 as SQIVND (reference sequence).

The chain is built from TRBV5-1 and TRBJ2-3; tentative D call: TRBD1 (5 bases). V dropped 6 bases and J dropped 5 bases, with 10 bases sitting between them. Germline V lookup: CDR1 SGHRS, CDR2 YFSETQ. This CDR3 spans 12 amino acids. DNA for the CDR3: TGCGCCAGCACCTCTACAGGAGATACGCAGTATTTT. Protein sequence: CASTSTGDTQYF.

The chain is built from TRBV5-1 and TRBJ2-1, with 9 bases fitting TRBD1. From germline, CDR1 is SGHRS and CDR2 YFSETQ. This CDR3 contains 15 residues. V shed 0 bases and J 3 bases; nucleotides not matched to a gene: 1. In nucleotides, the CDR3 is TGCGCCAGCAGCTTGGCGACAGGGGGCTACAATGAGCAGTTCTTC. Its translation is CASSLATGGYNEQFF.

The chain is built from TRBV11-3 and TRBJ2-1, with TRBD2 identical over 9 bases. The CDR3 is made up of 15 amino acids. Germline trimming cut 0 bases from V and 4 bases from J; bases unmatched to any gene: 1. Germline assignment: CDR1 SGHNT and CDR2 YENEEA. CDR3 loop: CASSLELAGYNEQFF. CDR3 coding DNA: TGTGCCAGCAGCTTAGAGCTAGCGGGGTACAATGAGCAGTTCTTC.